This T cell receptor beta chain was captured by sequencing in a study of blood T cell repertoires in COVID-19. The CDR3 length is 15 residues. V shed 0 bases and J shed 0 bases, with 7 bases lying between them. Germline values: CDR1 SGHRS, CDR2 YFSETQ. The table came from immunoSEQ multiplex PCR; TCRdb's copy has only in-frame clones and leaves some out. The sample records some 250,000 clones, roughly 85% being singletons. The sequence was collected from a man aged 25-45 years who had recovered from COVID-19. Sequencing was carried out using peripheral blood. The chain couples TRBV5-1 to TRBJ1-3, with a tentative D call TRBD1 (5 bases). The CDR3 protein is CASSLGGPSGNTIYF. CDR3 DNA sequence: TGCGCCAGCAGCTTGGGGGGCCCCTCTGGAAACACCATATATTTT.